This TCR beta chain emerged from a study of metastatic and nonmetastatic thyroid tumors. How the authors handled the data: The study took CDR3 differences across clinicopathological groups and made a distant-metastasis classifier for papillary thyroid cancer from them. TCRdb called clones again from the PCR reads with MiXCR. TCRdb, rather than the study authors, made the V and J calls. The data hold some 35,000 clones, with 35% observed a single time. A remark on this clone: Its antigen is not known.

Looked up from germline, CDR1 is SNHLY and CDR2 is FYNNEI. The CDR3 is 14 residues long. V was pared by 6 bases and J by 6 bases, with 8 bases of the junction left unmatched. Study observations and caveats: Within blood and tumor, benign nodules reportedly had significantly lower TCR beta diversity than malignant thyroid tumors did.

All patients were untreated before thyroid surgery. The rearrangement joins TRBV2 to TRBJ2-3; 8 nucleotides align to TRBD1. The TCR was taken from a female donor with papillary thyroid cancer or a benign thyroid nodule (not recorded which). Some clones in this sample may be carry-over from other donors' samples. The sample was tumor tissue. The chain's CDR3 is CASSRDRMVDTQYF. DNA of the CDR3: TGTGCCAGCAGCCGGGACAGGATGGTGGATACGCAGTATTTT. Complete variable domain (other parts from reference TRBV2 and TRBJ2-3): EPEVTQTPSHQVTQMGQEVILRCVPISNHLYFYWYRQILGQKVEFLVSFYNNEISEKSEIFDDQFSVERPDGSNFTLKIRSTKLEDSAMYFCASSRDRMVDTQYFGPGTRLTVL.